This T cell receptor (beta chain) was found in a study of T cell repertoires in cytomegalovirus infection. Study background: The public TCR beta signatures pointed to both CMV infection and matching HLA type. Study results and caveats: Summed frequency of public TCR beta families distinguished CMV carriers with the relevant HLA. The ex vivo response was dominated by HLA-C-restricted CMV-specific TCR beta clonotypes.

This clonotype showed up many times. Its antigen is not known. TCRdb re-called the reads with MiXCR, one entry per CDR3 protein. The sample lists hundreds of thousands of distinct CDR3 sequences, roughly 17% occurring once. Germline CDR1 SGHTA, CDR2 FQGNSA. The CDR3 length is 15 residues. Trimming removed 5 bases at V and 1 base at J, with 11 bases between. The clonotype comes from a human donor in good health (CMV status not recorded). Some clones in this sample may be carry-over from other donors' samples. Input material: PBMCs. The J gene is TRBJ2-2, the V gene TRBV7-2; TRBD2 is a possible D gene (6 bases). The CDR3 DNA reads as TGTGCCAGCAGCCCACTCGGGAGGAACACCGGGGAGCTGTTTTTT. Translated, it gives CASSPLGRNTGELFF. Full variable domain (remainder filled in from reference TRBV7-2 and TRBJ2-2): GAGVSQSPSNKVTEKGKDVELRCDPISGHTALYWYRQSLGQGLEFLIYFQGNSAPDKSGLPSDRFSAERTGGSVSTLTIQRTQQEDSAVYLCASSPLGRNTGELFFGEGSRLTVL.